The 31 T cell receptor beta chains below were found in one sample sequenced in a study of T cells in Graves' hyperthyroidism and ophthalmopathy. RNA transcripts were the template for amplifying TCR beta CDR3 regions. HTBI primers drove first-round RT-PCR of the TCR CDR3. TCRdb independently ran MiXCR on the multiplex PCR reads; one entry per CDR3 protein. The repertoire consists of approximately 570,000 distinct CDR3 sequences, with 20% occurring once and the leading ten covering about 45%. Material for sequencing was blood. The source is a man aged 40-55 years with Graves' ophthalmopathy.

This clonotype was detected many times. The CDR3 region is CASSLSGKNSPLHF. The DNA of the CDR3 is TGTGCCAGCAGCTTATCAGGGAAAAATTCACCCCTCCACTTT. The J gene is TRBJ1-6, the V gene TRBV7-8; possibly TRBD1 for D (5 bases). Germline V gene data show CDR1 as SGHVS and CDR2 as FQNEAQ. Trimming removed 2 bases at V and 7 bases at J, with 9 bases between. This CDR3 has 14 residues.

V and J are TRBV20-1 and TRBJ2-7, with 7 bases fitting TRBD2. The length of the CDR3 is 14 residues. Germline V gives CDR1 DFQATT, CDR2 SNEGSKA (reference sequence). The V gene end was trimmed by 5 bases and the J gene end by 5 bases; junction bases not matched to a gene: 12. The CDR3 DNA reads as TGCAGTGCTGGAACTACTAGCGTAGTCCACGAGCAGTACTTC. The encoded protein is CSAGTTSVVHEQYF.

This rearrangement joins TRBV7-9 to TRBJ2-1; 8 bases fit TRBD2. The CDR3 length is 16 residues. Germline CDR1 and CDR2: SEHNR and FQNEAQ (reference sequence). V shed 7 bases, J shed 0 bases, and the junction held 8 bases outside the gene matches. CDR3 sequence: CASILPGGGSYNEQFF. Here the CDR3 DNA reads TGTGCCAGCATATTGCCCGGGGGGGGCTCCTACAATGAGCAGTTCTTC.

The chain combines TRBV7-9 with TRBJ1-4; a possible D gene is TRBD1 (6 bases). V was shortened by 2 bases and J by 8 bases, with 12 bases between the two germline ends. The CDR3 totals 14 residues. CDR1 and CDR2 from the germline V gene are SEHNR and FQNEAQ (reference sequence). The CDR3: CASSLTGLGEKLFF. The CDR3 DNA sequence: TGTGCCAGCAGCTTAACAGGGTTAGGCGAAAAACTGTTTTTT. The full variable domain, its missing parts supplied by reference TRBV7-9 and TRBJ1-4, is DTGVSQNPRHKITKRGQNVTFRCDPISEHNRLYWYRQTLGQGPEFLTYFQNEAQLEKSRLLSDRFSAERPKGSFSTLEIQRTEQGDSAMYLCASSLTGLGEKLFFGSGTQLSVL.

At least ten counts were recorded for this clonotype. In DNA, the CDR3 is TGTGCCAGCAGCCTGTACGGGGACAGGGGTCGCAATGAGCAGTTCTTC. It is translated as CASSLYGDRGRNEQFF. The chain employs TRBV3-1 and TRBJ2-1, with 10 bases that match TRBD1. V gave up 4 bases and J gave up 6 bases; unmatched junction bases: 9. The V gene's germline CDR1 is LGHDT and CDR2 YNNKEL (reference sequence). The CDR3 covers 16 residues.

This clonotype has ten or more counts. The chain is built from TRBV5-1 and TRBJ2-3; TRBD2 is a possible D gene (7 bases). V lost 1 base to trimming and J lost 1 base, with 13 bases between them. CDR1 is SGHRS and CDR2 is YFSETQ in the germline V gene. The CDR3 has 16 residues. CDR3 sequence reads: CASSLTGGVGTDTQYF. The CDR3 DNA reads as TGCGCCAGCAGCTTGACGGGGGGCGTAGGCACAGATACGCAGTATTTT.

This clonotype was picked up many times. The chain carries TRBV30 and TRBJ2-3; D possibly uses TRBD1 or TRBD2 (5 bases each). The germline gives CDR1 GTSNPN, CDR2 SVGIG (reference sequence). The V gene lost 1 base and the J gene lost 0 bases, with 8 bases spanning the gap. This CDR3 spans 14 amino acids. The CDR3 DNA reads as TGTGCCTGGAGTGGAGGGGCCAGCACAGATACGCAGTATTTT. Its protein is CAWSGGASTDTQYF.

The chain uses TRBV13 and TRBJ2-2, with TRBD1 matching 7 bases. After removal of 2 bases from V and 5 bases from J, the junction contained 8 bases not matched to a gene. CDR3 length: 16 residues. Per germline, CDR1 PRHDT and CDR2 FYEKMQ (reference sequence). CDR3 sequence reads: CASSLSRGRVTGELFF. For the CDR3, the DNA is TGTGCCAGCAGCTTATCAAGGGGGCGAGTAACCGGGGAGCTGTTTTTT.

V gene TRBV15 combines with J gene TRBJ2-3; 12 nucleotides align to TRBD2. With 7 bases clipped from V and 4 bases from J, the junction kept 9 bases outside the gene matches. This CDR3 has 16 residues. Germline V CDR1 and CDR2: LNHNV, YYDKDF (reference sequence). DNA for the CDR3: TGTGCCACCACCAATCTAGCGGGGGGGCCCTCAGATACGCAGTATTTT. Amino acid sequence: CATTNLAGGPSDTQYF.

The table lists this clonotype with many counts. This chain links TRBV7-9 with TRBJ1-1, with TRBD1 identical over 9 bases. This CDR3 contains 14 residues. Trimming took 2 bases from V and 3 from J; bases not matched to a gene: 1. The germline V gene encodes CDR1 SEHNR and CDR2 FQNEAQ (reference sequence). The CDR3 is CASSLRQGDTEAFF. As DNA, the CDR3 is TGTGCCAGCAGCTTAAGACAGGGGGACACTGAAGCTTTCTTT.

In the case of this clonotype: This may stem from a read error, because a much larger clone lies one nucleotide away. The CDR3 does not end in the conserved phenylalanine or tryptophan, so this is likely a read error. The rearrangement links TRBV10-3 to TRBJ1-2; possible D gene TRBD1, 6 bases. Germline CDR1 is ENHRY and CDR2 is SYGVKD. The CDR3 consists of 16 residues. Trimming took off 6 bases at V and 7 bases at J, with 24 bases between the two ends. The CDR3 spells CAIRLTATGSVGGYTL. As DNA, the CDR3 is TGTGCCATCAGATTAACAGCTACAGGGAGCGTGGGTGGCTACACCCTC.

This clonotype appeared a few times. DNA for the CDR3: TGTGCCAGCGCTAACCTTAAGACAGGGGCCCCCGGGGAGCTGTTTTTT. Translation: CASANLKTGAPGELFF. The chain has TRBV27 and TRBJ2-2, with 8 bases aligning to TRBD1. The CDR3 length is 16 residues. V shed 8 bases and J 6 bases; nucleotides not matched to a gene: 14. Per the germline V gene, CDR1 is MNHEY and CDR2 is SMNVEV (reference sequence).

This clonotype was counted ten times or more. V gene TRBV2 combines with J gene TRBJ2-7; 9 nucleotides align to TRBD2. Germline loops: CDR1 SNHLY, CDR2 FYNNEI. J gave up 0 bases and V 4 bases, and 4 bases lay outside the gene matches. The CDR3 runs 15 residues. In nucleotides, the CDR3 is TGTGCCAGCAGTGCCGGGACTAGCTCCTCCTACGAGCAGTACTTC. It codes for CASSAGTSSSYEQYF.

This clonotype came up many times. The chain carries TRBV6-1 and TRBJ1-5; D gene uncertain. V lost 5 bases and J lost 7, with 15 bases in between. From germline, CDR1 is MNHNS and CDR2 SASEGT. This CDR3 spans 14 amino acids. The CDR3 sequence: CASSPDGFWQPQHF. The CDR3 DNA is TGTGCCAGCAGTCCCGACGGATTTTGGCAGCCCCAGCATTTT.

V gene TRBV19 combines with J gene TRBJ2-5, with no clear D. V gave up 1 base and J gave up 2 bases, with 14 bases separating them. The length of the CDR3 is 16 residues. Germline values: CDR1 LNHDA, CDR2 SQIVND (reference sequence). The CDR3 region is CASSIVGLRSQETQYF. The CDR3, as DNA: TGTGCCAGTAGTATAGTCGGTCTTCGTAGTCAAGAGACCCAGTACTTC.

This clonotype was seen more than once but under ten times. This chain connects TRBV9 to TRBJ1-2; maybe TRBD1 (6 bases). The CDR3 contains 14 residues. CDR1 is SGDLS and CDR2 is YYNGEE in the germline V gene. The V and J ends lost 0 bases and 6 bases respectively, with 12 bases between them. This CDR3 reads CASSVVGGFDGYTF. The DNA for the CDR3 is TGTGCCAGCAGCGTAGTGGGGGGCTTCGATGGCTACACCTTC.

CDR3 loop: CASSVGVRDEQFF. The CDR3 DNA follows: TGTGCCAGTAGTGTCGGGGTGCGGGATGAGCAGTTCTTC. This rearrangement joins TRBV19 to TRBJ2-1; TRBD2 might be the D (5 bases). Trimming removed 5 bases at V and 8 bases at J, with 13 bases between. Germline V gene sequence: CDR1 LNHDA, CDR2 SQIVND (reference sequence). The CDR3 sequence is 13 residues long.

This clonotype has more than one count but fewer than ten. The DNA of the CDR3 is TGCGCCAGCAGCTTCGGACTCCTGAGTTCCCACAATGAGCAGTTCTTC. Protein product: CASSFGLLSSHNEQFF. The rearrangement links TRBV5-1 to TRBJ2-1; the D gene is possibly TRBD2 (5 bases). The CDR3 length is 16 residues. The V end lost 2 bases, the J end lost 5 bases, and 17 bases lay between the germline ends. Germline CDR1 is SGHRS and CDR2 is YFSETQ.

This clonotype was picked up many times. The chain joins TRBV2 to TRBJ2-5; D might be TRBD2 (5 bases). The V gene lost 3 bases and the J gene lost 1 base, with 12 bases spanning the gap. Germline V gene data show CDR1 as SNHLY and CDR2 as FYNNEI. The CDR3 covers 15 residues. CDR3 residues: CASSDVLDSQETQYF. The CDR3 region has the DNA TGTGCCAGCAGTGATGTGTTGGACTCCCAAGAGACCCAGTACTTC. The full variable domain, rest sourced from reference TRBV2 and TRBJ2-5, is EPEVTQTPSHQVTQMGQEVILRCVPISNHLYFYWYRQILGQKVEFLVSFYNNEISEKSEIFDDQFSVERPDGSNFTLKIRSTKLEDSAMYFCASSDVLDSQETQYFGPGTRLLVL.

This chain joins TRBV6-2 or TRBV6-3 and TRBJ1-2; possibly TRBD1 for D (5 bases). The CDR3 is made up of 12 amino acids. With 6 bases removed from V and 8 bases from J, the gap between germline ends came to 13 bases. Looked up from germline, CDR1 is MNHEY and CDR2 is SVGEGT. The DNA of the CDR3 is TGTGCCAGCAGCCGCCTCGGGGGAGGCTACACCTTC. Translating it yields CASSRLGGGYTF.

The table lists this clonotype with many counts. This rearrangement joins TRBV4-1 to TRBJ2-3, with 11 bases matching TRBD2. Unmatched junction bases numbered 6, after V lost 5 bases and J lost 2 bases. CDR1 is MGHRA and CDR2 is YSYEKL in the germline V gene. The CDR3 consists of 16 residues. The CDR3 protein is CASSVQLAGVTDTQYF. In DNA, the CDR3 is TGCGCCAGCAGCGTTCAACTAGCGGGGGTCACAGATACGCAGTATTTT.

As regards this clonotype: Given a much more abundant clone one base away, this may be a read error. The chain recombines TRBV11-2 with TRBJ2-3, with no clear D. The end of the DNA aligns better with TRBJ1-5, so the J call may be wrong. Germline assignment: CDR1 SGHAT and CDR2 FQNNGV. The CDR3 is 14 residues long. The CDR3 spells CASSFEGSTDTQHF. CDR3 in DNA: TGTGCCAGCAGTTTTGAAGGTAGCACAGATACGCAGCATTTT.

In this sample, this clonotype turned up a few times. The chain is built from TRBV19 and TRBJ1-5, with D unclear. Germline assignment: CDR1 LNHDA and CDR2 SQIVND (reference sequence). The V end lost 7 bases, the J end lost 0 bases, and 10 bases lay between the germline ends. The CDR3 consists of 14 residues. The CDR3 sequence: CASTKFHSNQPQHF. The CDR3 DNA follows: TGTGCCAGTACGAAGTTTCATAGCAATCAGCCCCAGCATTTT.

In this sample, this clonotype turned up a few times. The CDR3 DNA sequence: TGTGCCAGCAGTAGGAACACCTACACCGGGGAGCTGTTTTTT. This sequence encodes CASSRNTYTGELFF. The chain links TRBV6-1 to TRBJ2-2; D gene uncertain. The V end lost 5 bases, the J end lost 3 bases, and 10 bases lay between the germline ends. The germline gives CDR1 MNHNS, CDR2 SASEGT. The CDR3 extends over 14 amino acids.

This clonotype was counted many times. The chain is built from TRBV9 and TRBJ1-5; 8 bases align to TRBD1. Per germline, CDR1 SGDLS and CDR2 YYNGEE. The CDR3 consists of 15 residues. The junction had 4 bases not matched to a gene; V was cut back by 3 bases and J by 2 bases. The CDR3 loop is CASSAGQEGNQPQHF. CDR3 bases: TGTGCCAGCAGCGCGGGACAGGAGGGCAATCAGCCCCAGCATTTT.

The J gene is TRBJ1-2, the V gene TRBV6-1; D is perhaps TRBD1 (6 bases). V was pared by 0 bases and J by 7 bases, with 9 bases between. This CDR3 is 13 amino acids long. The germline V gene encodes CDR1 MNHNS and CDR2 SASEGT. The CDR3 DNA reads as TGTGCCAGCAGTGAAGCGGGACATCTTGGCTACACCTTC. Translated, it gives CASSEAGHLGYTF.

The CDR3 spells CSVDRPWRGYTF. The CDR3 bases are TGCAGCGTTGATCGACCATGGCGTGGCTACACCTTC. The chain has TRBV29-1 and TRBJ1-2; D gene unclear. From germline, CDR1 is SQVTM and CDR2 ANQGSEA. Between the trimmed V and J ends, which lost 3 bases and 7 bases, there was a span of 12 bases. The CDR3 is 12 amino acids.

This clonotype was detected ten times or more. The V and J genes are TRBV12-3 or TRBV12-4 and TRBJ2-3, with D perhaps matching TRBD1 or TRBD2 (5 bases each). V lost 3 bases and J 1 base, leaving 11 bases between the germline ends. The CDR3 totals 15 residues. In DNA, the CDR3 is TGTGCCAGCAGTTTTATCGGGGCCCGCACAGATACGCAGTATTTT. Its translation: CASSFIGARTDTQYF.

The rearrangement joins TRBV20-1 to TRBJ2-1; 12 bases are shared with TRBD2. V shed 3 bases, J shed 12 bases, and the junction held 9 bases outside the gene matches. CDR3 size: 14 residues. Germline V gene lookup returns CDR1 DFQATT and CDR2 SNEGSKA (reference sequence). The CDR3 DNA reads as TGCAGTGCTAGTAGGCTAGCGGGGGGGCCAGGGCAGTTCTTC. This gives the protein CSASRLAGGPGQFF.

The sample holds a few counts of this clonotype. V gene TRBV10-3 combines with J gene TRBJ2-7; 10 bases align to TRBD1. Germline lookup yields CDR1 ENHRY and CDR2 SYGVKD. CDR3 length: 15 residues. The V gene end was trimmed by 9 bases and the J gene end by 5 bases; junction bases not matched to a gene: 13. CDR3 in amino acids: CAIWAPGTGVDEQYF. The CDR3 DNA reads as TGTGCCATATGGGCCCCCGGGACAGGGGTCGACGAGCAGTACTTC.

This clonotype was picked up a small number of times. The V gene is TRBV7-2, the J gene TRBJ1-3, with 7 bases that match TRBD1. The CDR3 totals 14 residues. Germline trimming cut 4 bases from V and 2 bases from J; bases unmatched to any gene: 2. Germline V gene sequence: CDR1 SGHTA, CDR2 FQGNSA. The CDR3 region is CASSSGQPGNTIYF. CDR3 coding DNA: TGTGCCAGCAGCTCGGGACAGCCTGGAAACACCATATATTTT.